The 12 T cell receptor beta chains reported below all come from one sample, sequenced in a study of blood T cell repertoires in COVID-19. Here immunoSEQ multiplex PCR was the method, and the copy in TCRdb shows in-frame clones only, minus some. Seen here are 40,000 to 50,000 clones, 86% observed once, and the top ten hold roughly 2.1%. Material: peripheral blood. The receptors come from a woman aged 55 to 70 with acute or convalescent COVID-19.

The chain couples TRBV5-1 to TRBJ2-7; D remains unclear. V lost 1 base to trimming and J lost 4 bases, with 12 bases between them. The CDR3 sequence is 14 residues long. From germline, CDR1 is SGHRS and CDR2 YFSETQ. CDR3 sequence reads: CASSLPGAQYEQYF. CDR3 coding DNA: TGCGCCAGCAGCTTGCCTGGAGCCCAATACGAGCAGTACTTC.

This sequence joins TRBV6-8 and TRBJ1-2; tentative D call: TRBD1 (5 bases). The CDR3 contains 13 residues. V lost 8 bases to trimming and J lost 0 bases, with 10 bases between them. The germline gives CDR1 MNHGY, CDR2 SAAAGT. CDR3 sequence reads: CASPGHTNYGYTF. As DNA, the CDR3 is TGTGCCAGCCCAGGACACACTAACTATGGCTACACCTTC.

The gene calls are TRBV20-1 and TRBJ1-4; the D is unclear. Germline-derived CDR1 and CDR2 are DFQATT and SNEGSKA (reference sequence). CDR3 length: 14 residues. The V end lost 3 bases, the J end lost 0 bases, and 8 bases lay between the germline ends. The CDR3 sequence: CSASSTATNEKLFF. The CDR3 coding sequence is TGCAGTGCTAGTTCCACAGCAACTAATGAAAAACTGTTTTTT.

The V gene is TRBV5-4, the J gene TRBJ1-1; 12 positions match TRBD1. This CDR3 has 15 amino acids. Germline V gene data show CDR1 as SGHNT and CDR2 as YYREEE (reference sequence). Losses at the gene ends were 3 bases for V and 1 base for J; bases not matched to a gene: 1. As DNA, the CDR3 is TGTGCCAGCAGCTGGGGACAGGGGGCGAACACTGAAGCTTTCTTT. It encodes CASSWGQGANTEAFF.

The rearrangement joins TRBV6-5 to TRBJ2-7; D possibly corresponds to TRBD2 (5 bases). Trimming took 5 bases from V and 2 from J, leaving 16 bases between them. The germline CDR1 and CDR2 sequences are MNHEY and SVGAGI. This CDR3 contains 15 residues. CDR3 protein: CASSKPGSSPYEQYF. DNA of the CDR3: TGTGCCAGCAGTAAACCTGGGAGTTCCCCCTACGAGCAGTACTTC.

This chain joins TRBV18 and TRBJ1-1; 10 positions match TRBD1. CDR3 length: 16 amino acids. CDR1 is KGHSH, CDR2 LQKENI, per germline. Trimming took 3 bases from V and 1 from J; bases not matched to a gene: 5. The CDR3, as DNA: TGTGCCAGCTCACCCTTCGGGACAGGGGAGAACACTGAAGCTTTCTTT. Its translation is CASSPFGTGENTEAFF.

This clone was seen a single time. V usage is TRBV19 and J usage is TRBJ1-2; D is unresolved. The CDR3 totals 15 residues. Trimming removed 10 bases from V and 3 bases from J, with 21 bases in between. Per the germline V gene, CDR1 is LNHDA and CDR2 is SQIVND (reference sequence). DNA for the CDR3: TGTGCCACCCATTACGGAGGATCCTCCGACTATGGCTACACCTTC. Protein product: CATHYGGSSDYGYTF.

The genes are TRBV25-1 and TRBJ1-5; TRBD1 is a possible D gene (5 bases). Germline V gene lookup returns CDR1 MGHDK and CDR2 SYGVNS. CDR3 length: 14 amino acids. V gave up 8 bases and J gave up 3 bases, with 14 bases separating them. CDR3 DNA sequence: TGTGCCAGCCGGGGGACGGGGAACAATCAGCCCCAGCATTTT. This translates into CASRGTGNNQPQHF.

The chain links TRBV7-9 to TRBJ2-7; D gene unclear. Germline CDR1 and CDR2: SEHNR and FQNEAQ (reference sequence). The V end was cut by 2 bases, the J end by 4 bases, with 3 bases between. This CDR3 is 11 amino acids long. The CDR3: CASSLSYEQYF. DNA of the CDR3: TGTGCCAGCAGCTTATCTTACGAGCAGTACTTC.

V and J are TRBV7-2 and TRBJ2-3; TRBD1 might be the D (5 bases). The germline CDR1 and CDR2 sequences are SGHTA and FQGNSA. V lost 1 base, J lost 4 bases, and 12 bases lay in between. The CDR3 has 15 amino acids. CDR3 nucleotides: TGTGCCAGCAGCTTAGTTTCAGGGCCCGCAGATACGCAGTATTTT. It codes for CASSLVSGPADTQYF. The full variable domain, with the rest looked up from reference TRBV7-2 and TRBJ2-3, is GAGVSQSPSNKVTEKGKDVELRCDPISGHTALYWYRQSLGQGLEFLIYFQGNSAPDKSGLPSDRFSAERTGGSVSTLTIQRTQQEDSAVYLCASSLVSGPADTQYFGPGTRLTVL.

This chain joins TRBV20-1 and TRBJ1-5; the match to TRBD1 covers 7 bases. The junction had 8 bases not matched to a gene; V was cut back by 3 bases and J by 0 bases. CDR1 DFQATT and CDR2 SNEGSKA come from the germline V gene (reference sequence). The CDR3 runs to 16 residues. The CDR3 sequence: CSASHRDRYSNQPQHF. CDR3 DNA: TGCAGTGCTAGTCACCGGGACAGATATAGCAATCAGCCCCAGCATTTT.

The genes are TRBV11-2 and TRBJ1-1; D remains ambiguous. CDR3 length equals 14 residues. CDR1 is SGHAT, CDR2 FQNNGV, per germline. The V end was cut by 3 bases, the J end by 2 bases, with 10 bases between. The chain's CDR3 is CASSLVGFNTEAFF. DNA of the CDR3: TGTGCCAGCAGCTTGGTGGGCTTCAACACTGAAGCTTTCTTT. Together with reference TRBV11-2 and TRBJ1-1, the CDR3 gives the full variable domain: EAGVAQSPRYKIIEKRQSVAFWCNPISGHATLYWYQQILGQGPKLLIQFQNNGVVDDSQLPKDRFSAERLKGVDSTLKIQPAKLEDSAVYLCASSLVGFNTEAFFGQGTRLTVV.